A selection of T cell receptor beta chains follows, all from one sample in a study of beta chain features in type 1 diabetes. Some clones are missing from TCRdb's copy, which holds only in-frame ones; the method was immunoSEQ multiplex PCR. This table has 500,000 to 800,000 clones, roughly 12% appearing once. Material: naive CD4+ T cells from blood. These receptors were taken from a man younger than 45 with type 1 diabetes. Both conserved end residues are part of each CDR3. The D gene is left open where the match is weak. Some rows mark clone size as missing; the rest say once, few, many or name a class of expanded clone.

CASSQVGQGLAPLHF | TGCGCCAGCAGCCAAGTAGGCCAGGGTTTGGCACCCCTCCACTTT | TRBJ1-6 | - | TRBV4-3 | -
CSAYWGGGTDTQYF | TGCAGCGCCTACTGGGGCGGGGGCACAGATACGCAGTATTTT | TRBJ2-3 | - | TRBV29-1 | -
CASSPRDKNTGELFF | TGTGCCAGCTCACCCCGGGACAAGAACACCGGGGAGCTGTTTTTT | TRBJ2-2 | - | TRBV18 | few
CSVGGPRGGELFF | TGCAGCGTTGGCGGACCTCGGGGCGGGGAGCTGTTTTTT | TRBJ2-2 | - | TRBV29-1 | -
CASSLPGLAGGFSSYEQYF | TGTGCCAGCAGCCTCCCGGGACTAGCGGGGGGGTTTTCTTCCTACGAGCAGTACTTC | TRBJ2-7 | TRBD2 | TRBV28 | -
CASSQDPGGSGEKLFF | TGTGCCAGCAGCCAAGATCCAGGAGGGAGCGGTGAAAAACTGTTTTTT | TRBJ1-4 | - | TRBV4-2 | -
CASSIGTGGNTEAFF | TGTGCCAGCAGCATTGGGACAGGAGGGAACACTGAAGCTTTCTTT | TRBJ1-1 | TRBD1 | TRBV9 | -
CASGNSYEQYF | TGTGCCAGCGGGAATTCCTACGAGCAGTACTTC | TRBJ2-7 | - | TRBV27 | -
CASSFWYGANVLTF | TGTGCCAGCAGCTTCTGGTATGGGGCCAACGTCCTGACTTTC | TRBJ2-6 | - | TRBV5-6 | -
CASSAGGGGYEQYF | TGTGCCAGCAGTGCCGGCGGTGGCGGTTACGAGCAGTACTTC | TRBJ2-7 | - | TRBV9 | -
CASSQRQGAGYEQYF | TGTGCCAGCAGCCAGAGACAGGGGGCGGGCTACGAGCAGTACTTC | TRBJ2-7 | TRBD1 | TRBV4-2 | -
CASSVVIAGTYNSPLHF | TGTGCCAGCAGTGTTGTTATTGCAGGGACCTATAATTCACCCCTCCACTTT | TRBJ1-6 | - | TRBV6-1 | few
CASSLNNRANTGELFF | TGTGCCAGCAGCTTAAATAACAGGGCGAACACCGGGGAGCTGTTTTTT | TRBJ2-2 | - | TRBV7-3 | few
CASTGVGNQPQHF | TGTGCCAGTACAGGGGTGGGCAATCAGCCCCAGCATTTT | TRBJ1-5 | TRBD1 | TRBV6-6 | -
CASTRGGGGVDEKLFF | TGTGCCAGCACCCGAGGTGGAGGGGGCGTGGATGAAAAACTGTTTTTT | TRBJ1-4 | TRBD1 | TRBV7-9 | few
CASSTPGSNQPQHF | TGTGCCAGTAGTACTCCTGGGTCCAATCAGCCCCAGCATTTT | TRBJ1-5 | - | TRBV19 | few
CASSLEWQLHTEAFF | TGTGCCAGCAGCTTAGAATGGCAGCTTCACACTGAAGCTTTCTTT | TRBJ1-1 | - | TRBV11-1 | -
CASSLQGERSYNEQFF | TGTGCCAGCAGCTTGCAGGGAGAGAGATCCTACAATGAGCAGTTCTTC | TRBJ2-1 | - | TRBV5-4 | -
CASSGSPVGYTF | TGTGCCAGCAGTGGAAGCCCGGTGGGCTACACCTTC | TRBJ1-2 | - | TRBV25-1 | many
CAWSVSGSLNEQFF | TGTGCCTGGAGTGTCTCAGGGTCTCTCAATGAGCAGTTCTTC | TRBJ2-1 | - | TRBV30 | few
CASRTGTENEKLFF | TGCGCCAGCAGAACCGGGACAGAAAATGAAAAACTGTTTTTT | TRBJ1-4 | TRBD1 | TRBV5-1 | few
CASSPRDGAYEQYF | TGTGCCAGCAGCCCCCGGGACGGTGCCTACGAGCAGTACTTC | TRBJ2-7 | - | TRBV6-5 | few
CASSVLGLAVQETQYF | TGCGCCAGCAGCGTATTAGGACTAGCGGTTCAAGAGACCCAGTACTTC | TRBJ2-5 | TRBD2 | TRBV4-1 | -
CASSSVFEETQYF | TGTGCCAGCAGCTCCGTTTTCGAAGAGACCCAGTACTTC | TRBJ2-5 | - | TRBV7-2 | few
CASSYSKGSYNSPLHF | TGTGCCAGCAGTTACTCGAAGGGCTCCTATAATTCACCCCTCCACTTT | TRBJ1-6 | - | TRBV6-5 | few
CASSFGLAEETQYF | TGCGCCAGCAGCTTTGGACTAGCGGAAGAGACCCAGTACTTC | TRBJ2-5 | TRBD2 | TRBV5-1 | few
CASSAGQMNTGELFF | TGTGCCAGCAGCGCGGGACAGATGAACACCGGGGAGCTGTTTTTT | TRBJ2-2 | - | TRBV5-4 | few
CASSIGQGQFQPQHF | TGTGCCAGTAGTATCGGACAGGGGCAGTTCCAGCCCCAGCATTTT | TRBJ1-5 | TRBD1 | TRBV19 | -
CASSLTGNQETQYF | TGTGCCAGCAGCTTGACGGGGAACCAAGAGACCCAGTACTTC | TRBJ2-5 | - | TRBV7-3 | -
CASTDGQGRGNEQYF | TGTGCCAGCACCGACGGACAGGGGCGGGGTAACGAGCAGTACTTC | TRBJ2-7 | TRBD1 | TRBV28 | few
CASSQGGARTSGYNEQFF | TGTGCCAGCAGCCAAGGGGGCGCTAGGACTAGCGGGTACAATGAGCAGTTCTTC | TRBJ2-1 | TRBD2 | TRBV4-2 | -
CAWSNKGTGKAGYTF | TGTGCCTGGAGTAACAAGGGGACCGGGAAAGCTGGCTACACCTTC | TRBJ1-2 | - | TRBV30 | few
CASSSPGTASNYGYTF | TGTGCCAGCAGTTCGCCCGGGACAGCCTCAAACTATGGCTACACCTTC | TRBJ1-2 | TRBD1 | TRBV28 | few
CASSAAGGYEQYF | TGCGCCAGCAGTGCGGCAGGGGGCTACGAGCAGTACTTC | TRBJ2-7 | TRBD1 | TRBV10-1 | few
CASSQVTSGTYEQYF | TGTGCCAGCAGCCAGGTAACTAGCGGGACCTACGAGCAGTACTTC | TRBJ2-7 | TRBD2 | TRBV4-2 | -
CASSLLAGGQETQYF | TGTGCCAGCAGCTTACTAGCGGGGGGTCAAGAGACCCAGTACTTC | TRBJ2-5 | TRBD2 | TRBV14 | few
CASRAITGIHTEAFF | TGTGCCAGCAGAGCGATCACAGGGATTCACACTGAAGCTTTCTTT | TRBJ1-1 | - | TRBV9 | -
CASSQRGQGELGGELFF | TGTGCCAGCAGCCAACGGGGACAGGGGGAATTGGGCGGGGAGCTGTTTTTT | TRBJ2-2 | TRBD1 | TRBV4-2 | few